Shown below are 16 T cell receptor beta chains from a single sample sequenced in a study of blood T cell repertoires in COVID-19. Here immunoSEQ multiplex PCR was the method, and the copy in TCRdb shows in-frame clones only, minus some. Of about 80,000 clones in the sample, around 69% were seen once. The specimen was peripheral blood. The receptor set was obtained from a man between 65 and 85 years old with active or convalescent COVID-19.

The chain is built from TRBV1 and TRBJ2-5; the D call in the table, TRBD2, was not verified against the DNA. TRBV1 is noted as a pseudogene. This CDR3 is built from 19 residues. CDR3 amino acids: CTSSHDAGGPTLLQETQYF. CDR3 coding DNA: TGCACCAGCAGCCACGACGCGGGGGGGCCGACCCTGCTCCAAGAGACCCAGTACTTC.

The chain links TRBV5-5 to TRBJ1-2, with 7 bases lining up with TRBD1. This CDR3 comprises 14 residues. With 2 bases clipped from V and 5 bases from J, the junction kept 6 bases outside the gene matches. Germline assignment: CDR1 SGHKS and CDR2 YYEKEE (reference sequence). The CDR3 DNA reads TGTGCCAGCAGCTTCCCTACAGGGGCTTATGGCTACACCTTC. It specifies CASSFPTGAYGYTF.

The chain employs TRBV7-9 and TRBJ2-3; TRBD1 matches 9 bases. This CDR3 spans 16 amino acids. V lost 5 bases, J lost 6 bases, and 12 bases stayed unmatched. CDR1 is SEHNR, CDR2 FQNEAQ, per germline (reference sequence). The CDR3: CASSRQTGGISDTQYF. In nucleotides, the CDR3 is TGTGCCAGCAGCCGCCAGACAGGGGGAATCTCTGATACGCAGTATTTT. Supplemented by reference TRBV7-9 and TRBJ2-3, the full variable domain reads DTGVSQNPRHKITKRGQNVTFRCDPISEHNRLYWYRQTLGQGPEFLTYFQNEAQLEKSRLLSDRFSAERPKGSFSTLEIQRTEQGDSAMYLCASSRQTGGISDTQYFGPGTRLTVL.

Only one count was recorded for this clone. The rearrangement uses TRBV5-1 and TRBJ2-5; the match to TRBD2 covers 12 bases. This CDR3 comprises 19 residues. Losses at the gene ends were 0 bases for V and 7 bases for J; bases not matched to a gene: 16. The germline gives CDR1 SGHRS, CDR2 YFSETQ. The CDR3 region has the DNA TGCGCCAGCAGCTTGGCCGTCCCGGGACTAGCGGGTAGTGTGGTGACCCAGTACTTC. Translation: CASSLAVPGLAGSVVTQYF.

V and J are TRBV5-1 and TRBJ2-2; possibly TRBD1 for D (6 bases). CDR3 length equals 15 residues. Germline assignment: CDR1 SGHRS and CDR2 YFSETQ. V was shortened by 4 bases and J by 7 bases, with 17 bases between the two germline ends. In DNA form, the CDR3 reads TGCGCCAGCAGCGCTGGGGGCAGCACTTACGGGGAGCTGTTTTTT. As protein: CASSAGGSTYGELFF.

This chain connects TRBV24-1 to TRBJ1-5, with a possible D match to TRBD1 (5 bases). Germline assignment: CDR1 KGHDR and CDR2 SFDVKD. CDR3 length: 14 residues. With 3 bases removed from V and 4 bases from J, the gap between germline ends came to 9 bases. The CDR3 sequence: CATSDGAGNQPQHF. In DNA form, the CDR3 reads TGTGCCACCAGTGATGGGGCCGGGAATCAGCCCCAGCATTTT.

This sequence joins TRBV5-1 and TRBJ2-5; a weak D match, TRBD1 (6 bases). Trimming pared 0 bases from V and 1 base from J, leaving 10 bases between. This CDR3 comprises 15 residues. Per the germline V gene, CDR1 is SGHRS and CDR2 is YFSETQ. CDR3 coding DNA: TGCGCCAGCAGCTTGGCCGTGGGGGCCCAAGAGACCCAGTACTTC. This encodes CASSLAVGAQETQYF.

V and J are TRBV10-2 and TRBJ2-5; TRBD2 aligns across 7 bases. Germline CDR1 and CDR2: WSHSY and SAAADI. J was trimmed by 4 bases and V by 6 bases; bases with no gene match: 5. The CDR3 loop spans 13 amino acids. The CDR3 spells CASRMGGGETQYF. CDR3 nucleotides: TGCGCCAGCAGGATGGGGGGGGGAGAGACCCAGTACTTC.

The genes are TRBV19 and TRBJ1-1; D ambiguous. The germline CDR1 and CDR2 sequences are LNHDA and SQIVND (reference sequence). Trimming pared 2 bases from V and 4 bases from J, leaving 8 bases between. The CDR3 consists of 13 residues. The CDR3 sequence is CASSIRSLTEAFF. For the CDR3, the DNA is TGTGCCAGTAGTATAAGGAGCCTCACTGAAGCTTTCTTT.

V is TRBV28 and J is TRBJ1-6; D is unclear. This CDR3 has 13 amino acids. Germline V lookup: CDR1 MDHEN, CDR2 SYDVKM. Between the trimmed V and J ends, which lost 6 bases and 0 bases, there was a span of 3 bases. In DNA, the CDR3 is TGTGCCAGCAGCAGCTCCTATAATTCACCCCTCCACTTT. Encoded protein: CASSSSYNSPLHF.

CDR3 nucleotides: TGCGCCAGCAGCTCGGTGACTTACAATGAGCAGTTCTTC. Its protein product is CASSSVTYNEQFF. The V and J genes are TRBV5-1 and TRBJ2-1; D is unclear. The CDR3 extends over 13 amino acids. Germline CDR1 is SGHRS and CDR2 is YFSETQ. V was trimmed by 3 bases and J by 4 bases, leaving 8 bases between them.

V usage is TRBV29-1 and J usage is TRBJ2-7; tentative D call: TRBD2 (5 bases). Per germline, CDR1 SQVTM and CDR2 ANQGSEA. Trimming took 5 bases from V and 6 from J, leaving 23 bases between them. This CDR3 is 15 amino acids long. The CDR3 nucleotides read TGCAGCGTTTCCACGGTGGGTCGGGGTCAATCCGAGCAGTACTTC. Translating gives CSVSTVGRGQSEQYF.

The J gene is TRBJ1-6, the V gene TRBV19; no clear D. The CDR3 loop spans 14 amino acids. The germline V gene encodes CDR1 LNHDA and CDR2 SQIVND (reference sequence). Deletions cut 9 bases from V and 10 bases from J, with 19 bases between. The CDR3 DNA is TGTGCCAGCCGCGGATCGGAAGCGGAGTCACCCCTCCACTTT. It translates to CASRGSEAESPLHF.

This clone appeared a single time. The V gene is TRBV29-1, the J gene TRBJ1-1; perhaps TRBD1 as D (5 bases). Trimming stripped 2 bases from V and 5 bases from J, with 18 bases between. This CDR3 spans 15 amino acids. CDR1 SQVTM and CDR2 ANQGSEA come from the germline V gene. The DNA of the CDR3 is TGCAGCGTTGAAAAGGACACCTCACCAGTGACTGAAGCTTTCTTT. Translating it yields CSVEKDTSPVTEAFF.

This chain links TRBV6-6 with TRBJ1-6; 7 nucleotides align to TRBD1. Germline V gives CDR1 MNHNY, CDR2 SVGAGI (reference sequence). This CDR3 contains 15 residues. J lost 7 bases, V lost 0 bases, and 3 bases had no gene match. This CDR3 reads CASSYSDRTNSPLHF. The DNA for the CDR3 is TGTGCCAGCAGTTACTCGGACAGGACAAATTCACCCCTCCACTTT.

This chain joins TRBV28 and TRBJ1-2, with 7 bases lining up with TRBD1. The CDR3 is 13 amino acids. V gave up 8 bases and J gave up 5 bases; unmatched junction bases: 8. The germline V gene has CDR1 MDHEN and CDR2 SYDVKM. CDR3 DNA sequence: TGTGCCAGCCTAGTACAGGGGACGTATGGCTACACCTTC. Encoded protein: CASLVQGTYGYTF.